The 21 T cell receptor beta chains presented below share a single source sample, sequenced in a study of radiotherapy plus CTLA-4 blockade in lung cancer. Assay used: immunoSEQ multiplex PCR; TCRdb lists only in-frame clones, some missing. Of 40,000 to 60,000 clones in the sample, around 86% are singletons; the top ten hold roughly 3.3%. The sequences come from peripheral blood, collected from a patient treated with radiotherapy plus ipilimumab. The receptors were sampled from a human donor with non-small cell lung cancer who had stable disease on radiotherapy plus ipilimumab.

Here the CDR3 DNA reads TGCGCCAGCAGCCAAAAACCCCTAGCGGGAGCCACCTACAATGAGCAGTTCTTC. It translates to CASSQKPLAGATYNEQFF. This chain uses TRBV4-1 with TRBJ2-1; TRBD2 aligns across 10 bases. The germline CDR1 and CDR2 sequences are MGHRA and YSYEKL. The ends lost 2 bases at V and 2 bases at J; junction bases unmatched: 9. The CDR3 extends over 18 amino acids.

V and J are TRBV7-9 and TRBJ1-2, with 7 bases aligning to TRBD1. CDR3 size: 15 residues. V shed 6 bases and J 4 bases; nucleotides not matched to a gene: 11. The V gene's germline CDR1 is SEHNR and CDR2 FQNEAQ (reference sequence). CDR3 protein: CASSSSGTALYGYTF. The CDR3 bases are TGTGCCAGCAGTTCCTCCGGGACAGCTCTCTATGGCTACACCTTC. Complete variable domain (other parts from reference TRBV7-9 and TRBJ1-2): DTGVSQNPRHKITKRGQNVTFRCDPISEHNRLYWYRQTLGQGPEFLTYFQNEAQLEKSRLLSDRFSAERPKGSFSTLEIQRTEQGDSAMYLCASSSSGTALYGYTFGSGTRLTVV.

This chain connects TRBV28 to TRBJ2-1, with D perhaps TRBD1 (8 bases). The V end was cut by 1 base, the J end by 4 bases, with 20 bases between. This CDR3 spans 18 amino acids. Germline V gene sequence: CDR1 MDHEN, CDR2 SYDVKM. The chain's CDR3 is CASSLYRGGTGTYNEQFF. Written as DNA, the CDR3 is TGTGCCAGCAGTTTATATAGGGGGGGGACAGGAACTTACAATGAGCAGTTCTTC. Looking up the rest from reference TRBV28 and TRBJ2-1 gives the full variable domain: DVKVTQSSRYLVKRTGEKVFLECVQDMDHENMFWYRQDPGLGLRLIYFSYDVKMKEKGDIPEGYSVSREKKERFSLILESASTNQTSMYLCASSLYRGGTGTYNEQFFGPGTRLTVL.

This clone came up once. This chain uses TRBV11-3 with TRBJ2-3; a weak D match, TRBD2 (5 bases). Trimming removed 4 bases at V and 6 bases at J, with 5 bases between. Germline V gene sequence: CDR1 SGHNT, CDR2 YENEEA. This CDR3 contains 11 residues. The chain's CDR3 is CASSSGDTQYF. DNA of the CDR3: TGTGCCAGCAGCTCGGGGGATACGCAGTATTTT.

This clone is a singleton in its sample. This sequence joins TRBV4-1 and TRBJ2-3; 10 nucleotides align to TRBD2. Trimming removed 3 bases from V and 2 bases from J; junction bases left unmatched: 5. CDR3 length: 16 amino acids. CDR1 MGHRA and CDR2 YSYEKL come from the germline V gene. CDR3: CASSHRTSGNTDTQYF. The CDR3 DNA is TGCGCCAGCAGCCATCGGACTAGCGGAAACACAGATACGCAGTATTTT.

CDR3 sequence reads: CASSPGPAPGANVLTF. The CDR3 bases are TGTGCCAGCAGCCCGGGTCCCGCCCCTGGGGCCAACGTCCTGACTTTC. This sequence joins TRBV7-2 and TRBJ2-6, with unresolved D. The ends were cut back, 5 bases at V and 2 bases at J, with 13 bases in the middle. Germline CDR1 SGHTA, CDR2 FQGNSA. The CDR3 is 16 amino acids. Full variable domain (missing parts from reference TRBV7-2 and TRBJ2-6): GAGVSQSPSNKVTEKGKDVELRCDPISGHTALYWYRQSLGQGLEFLIYFQGNSAPDKSGLPSDRFSAERTGGSVSTLTIQRTQQEDSAVYLCASSPGPAPGANVLTFGAGSRLTVL.

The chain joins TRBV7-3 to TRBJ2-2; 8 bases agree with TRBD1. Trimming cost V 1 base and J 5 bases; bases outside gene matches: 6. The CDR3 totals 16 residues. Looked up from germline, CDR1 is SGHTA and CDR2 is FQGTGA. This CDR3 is CASSLITWTGTGELFF. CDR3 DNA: TGTGCCAGCAGCTTAATTACCTGGACAGGGACCGGGGAGCTGTTTTTT.

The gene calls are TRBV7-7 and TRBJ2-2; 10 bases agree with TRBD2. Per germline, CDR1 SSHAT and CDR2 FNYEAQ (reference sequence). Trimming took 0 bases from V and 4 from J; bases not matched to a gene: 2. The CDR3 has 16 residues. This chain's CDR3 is CASSLAASGSTGELFF. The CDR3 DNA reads TGTGCCAGCAGCTTAGCGGCTAGCGGGAGCACCGGGGAGCTGTTTTTT.

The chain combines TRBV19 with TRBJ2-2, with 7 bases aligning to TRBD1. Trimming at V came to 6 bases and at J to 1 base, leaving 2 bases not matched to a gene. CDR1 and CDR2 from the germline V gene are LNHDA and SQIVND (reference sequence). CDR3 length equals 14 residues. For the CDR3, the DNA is TGTGCCAGTAGGGGGACAGTGAACACCGGGGAGCTGTTTTTT. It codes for CASRGTVNTGELFF.

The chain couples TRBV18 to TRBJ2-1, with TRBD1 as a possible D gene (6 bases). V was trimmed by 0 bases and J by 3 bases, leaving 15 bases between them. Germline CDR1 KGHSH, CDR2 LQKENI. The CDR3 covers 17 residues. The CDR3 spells CASSPPNRDRDYNEQFF. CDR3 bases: TGTGCCAGCTCACCACCGAACAGGGATCGAGACTACAATGAGCAGTTCTTC.

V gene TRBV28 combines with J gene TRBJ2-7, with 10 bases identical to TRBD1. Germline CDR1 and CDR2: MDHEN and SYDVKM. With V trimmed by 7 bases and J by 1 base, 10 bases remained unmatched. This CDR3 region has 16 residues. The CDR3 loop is CASIPLRDRGSYEQYF. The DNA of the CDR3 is TGTGCCAGCATCCCCCTGCGGGACAGGGGATCCTACGAGCAGTACTTC.

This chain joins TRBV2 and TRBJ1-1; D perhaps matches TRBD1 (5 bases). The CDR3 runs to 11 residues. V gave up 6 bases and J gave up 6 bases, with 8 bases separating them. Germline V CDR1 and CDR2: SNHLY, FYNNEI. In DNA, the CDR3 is TGTGCCAGCAGCTCGACAGCTGAAGCTTTCTTT. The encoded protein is CASSSTAEAFF.

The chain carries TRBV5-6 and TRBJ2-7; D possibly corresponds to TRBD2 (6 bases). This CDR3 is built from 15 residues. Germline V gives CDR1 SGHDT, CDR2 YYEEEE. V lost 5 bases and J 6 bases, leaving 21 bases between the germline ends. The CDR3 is CASREVRLGSSEQYF. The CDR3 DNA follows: TGTGCCAGCAGGGAGGTAAGACTAGGGTCTTCCGAGCAGTACTTC.

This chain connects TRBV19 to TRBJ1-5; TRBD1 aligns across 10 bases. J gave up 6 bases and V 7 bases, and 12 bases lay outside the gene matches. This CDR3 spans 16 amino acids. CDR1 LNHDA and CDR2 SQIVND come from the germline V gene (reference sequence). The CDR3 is CASKNGDRGSGQPQHF. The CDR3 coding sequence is TGTGCCAGTAAGAATGGGGACAGGGGTTCTGGTCAGCCCCAGCATTTT.

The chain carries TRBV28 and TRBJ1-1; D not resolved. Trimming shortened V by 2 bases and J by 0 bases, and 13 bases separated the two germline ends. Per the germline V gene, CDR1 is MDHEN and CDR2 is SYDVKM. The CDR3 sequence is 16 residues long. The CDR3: CASSLARQMLNTEAFF. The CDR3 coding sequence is TGTGCCAGCAGTTTAGCCCGTCAGATGTTGAACACTGAAGCTTTCTTT.

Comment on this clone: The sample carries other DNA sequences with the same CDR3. CDR3 amino acids: CASSLVEGARGTEAFF. The CDR3 DNA reads as TGTGCCAGCAGCTTAGTAGAGGGGGCGCGTGGCACTGAAGCTTTCTTT. The chain recombines TRBV7-8 with TRBJ1-1; 7 nucleotides match TRBD1. V shed 1 base and J 4 bases; nucleotides not matched to a gene: 9. Germline assignment: CDR1 SGHVS and CDR2 FQNEAQ. The CDR3 spans 16 residues.

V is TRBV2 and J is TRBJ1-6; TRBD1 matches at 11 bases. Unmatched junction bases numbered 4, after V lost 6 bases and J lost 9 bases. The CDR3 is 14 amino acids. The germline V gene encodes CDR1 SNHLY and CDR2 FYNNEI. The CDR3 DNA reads TGTGCCAGCAGCACCGGGACAGGGGGTTCACCCCTCCACTTT. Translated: CASSTGTGGSPLHF.

Written as DNA, the CDR3 is TGTGCCAGCAGTGTAGACAGGGAAGCTTTCTTT. Translating it yields CASSVDREAFF. The gene calls are TRBV2 and TRBJ1-1; maybe TRBD1 (6 bases). This CDR3 is built from 11 residues. Germline V gene data show CDR1 as SNHLY and CDR2 as FYNNEI. The V gene lost 4 bases and the J gene lost 8 bases, with 8 bases spanning the gap. Full variable domain (missing parts from reference TRBV2 and TRBJ1-1): EPEVTQTPSHQVTQMGQEVILRCVPISNHLYFYWYRQILGQKVEFLVSFYNNEISEKSEIFDDQFSVERPDGSNFTLKIRSTKLEDSAMYFCASSVDREAFFGQGTRLTVV.

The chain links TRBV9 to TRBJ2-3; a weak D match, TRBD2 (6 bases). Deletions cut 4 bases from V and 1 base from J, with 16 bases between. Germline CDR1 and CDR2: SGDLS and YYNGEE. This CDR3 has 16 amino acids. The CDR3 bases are TGTGCCAGCAGCCTGAACCGGGGGACTGGCACAGATACGCAGTATTTT. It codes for CASSLNRGTGTDTQYF.

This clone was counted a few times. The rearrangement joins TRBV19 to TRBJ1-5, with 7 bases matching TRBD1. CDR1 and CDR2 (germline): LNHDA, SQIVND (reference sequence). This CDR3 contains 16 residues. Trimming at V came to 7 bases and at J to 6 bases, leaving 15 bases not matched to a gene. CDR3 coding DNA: TGTGCCAGTAAAGGGGACAGTGCACGGCGGGTTCAGCCCCAGCATTTT. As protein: CASKGDSARRVQPQHF.

DNA for the CDR3: TGTGCCAGCAGCTACGGACATACCTACGAGCAGTACTTC. The encoded protein is CASSYGHTYEQYF. The chain employs TRBV9 and TRBJ2-7; perhaps TRBD1 as D (5 bases). Germline V CDR1 and CDR2: SGDLS, YYNGEE. The V end was cut by 4 bases, the J end by 2 bases, with 10 bases between. The CDR3 sequence is 13 residues long.